The 11 T cell receptor beta chains listed next were all sequenced from one sample in a study of blood T cell repertoires in COVID-19. The repertoire was sequenced with immunoSEQ multiplex PCR; TCRdb's copy has only in-frame clones and lacks some. Of about 120,000 clones in the sample, about four fifths were seen once. Input material: peripheral blood. The receptors were sampled from a man between 60 and 70 years old with active or convalescent COVID-19.

The rearrangement links TRBV5-4 to TRBJ2-1; 12 bases map to TRBD2. There are 15 residues in the CDR3. J lost 5 bases, V lost 6 bases, and 6 bases had no gene match. Germline assignment: CDR1 SGHNT and CDR2 YYREEE (reference sequence). The CDR3 region is CASIPGTSGHNEQFF. The CDR3, as DNA: TGTGCCAGCATCCCCGGGACTAGCGGGCACAATGAGCAGTTCTTC.

The chain couples TRBV7-8 to TRBJ1-2; D is possibly TRBD1 (5 bases). The germline gives CDR1 SGHVS, CDR2 FQNEAQ. Between the trimmed V and J ends, which lost 5 bases and 1 base, there was a span of 11 bases. The length of the CDR3 is 14 residues. Here the CDR3 DNA reads TGTGCCAGCAGCCTTACGACAGTTAACTATGGCTACACCTTC. It codes for CASSLTTVNYGYTF.

The chain couples TRBV18 to TRBJ1-3; 9 bases line up with TRBD1. CDR1 is KGHSH and CDR2 is LQKENI in the germline V gene. V lost 3 bases, J lost 4 bases, and 7 bases stayed unmatched. CDR3 length: 16 residues. The CDR3 loop is CASSPATGGLGNTIYF. In DNA, the CDR3 is TGTGCCAGCTCACCCGCCACAGGGGGCTTGGGAAACACCATATATTTT.

The rearrangement uses TRBV27 and TRBJ2-2, with D perhaps TRBD2 (5 bases). Germline V gives CDR1 MNHEY, CDR2 SMNVEV (reference sequence). V lost 8 bases and J lost 4, with 11 bases in between. This CDR3 contains 13 residues. CDR3 sequence reads: CASATAGTGELFF. The CDR3 DNA is TGTGCCAGCGCGACGGCGGGCACCGGGGAGCTGTTTTTT.

This clone was counted only a few times. The genes are TRBV30 and TRBJ2-6, with TRBD2 identical over 7 bases. Germline loops: CDR1 GTSNPN, CDR2 SVGIG (reference sequence). V gave up 4 bases and J gave up 0 bases; unmatched junction bases: 3. This CDR3 has 15 residues. The CDR3 sequence: CAWTGTNSGANVLTF. DNA of the CDR3: TGTGCCTGGACAGGGACTAACTCTGGGGCCAACGTCCTGACTTTC.

This clone was counted once. The chain recombines TRBV5-1 with TRBJ2-1, with a tentative D call TRBD2 (6 bases). The V end lost 4 bases, the J end lost 2 bases, and 19 bases lay between the germline ends. CDR3 length: 17 residues. Per the germline V gene, CDR1 is SGHRS and CDR2 is YFSETQ. The CDR3: CASSALLAAGPYNEQFF. The CDR3 DNA sequence: TGCGCCAGCAGCGCGTTACTAGCCGCTGGCCCCTACAATGAGCAGTTCTTC.

This sequence joins TRBV7-2 and TRBJ1-1; D possibly corresponds to TRBD1 (5 bases). Germline V gene sequence: CDR1 SGHTA, CDR2 FQGNSA. Trimming left V 4 bases short and J 0 bases short, with 6 bases between. The CDR3 extends over 13 amino acids. For the CDR3, the DNA is TGTGCCAGCAGCTACAGGATGAACACTGAAGCTTTCTTT. Protein sequence: CASSYRMNTEAFF.

In this sample, this clone turned up once. V and J are TRBV25-1 and TRBJ1-4; D is perhaps TRBD1 (5 bases). V dropped 3 bases and J dropped 6 bases, with 11 bases sitting between them. This CDR3 comprises 14 residues. CDR1 MGHDK and CDR2 SYGVNS come from the germline V gene. Here the CDR3 reads CASSDDRGYEKLFF. CDR3 nucleotides: TGTGCCAGCAGTGATGACAGAGGTTATGAAAAACTGTTTTTT.

The rearrangement joins TRBV6-6 to TRBJ2-7; 7 positions match TRBD1. Germline-derived CDR1 and CDR2 are MNHNY and SVGAGI (reference sequence). The CDR3 loop spans 14 amino acids. V gave up 4 bases and J gave up 1 base; unmatched junction bases: 4. The CDR3 DNA is TGTGCCAGCAGTTTTGGACAGGTTTCCTACGAGCAGTACTTC. Its translation: CASSFGQVSYEQYF.

This clone was observed a handful of times. The genes are TRBV7-9 and TRBJ1-4; D remains ambiguous. Per germline, CDR1 SEHNR and CDR2 FQNEAQ (reference sequence). Trimming cost V 3 bases and J 5 bases, with 4 bases left between them. This CDR3 contains 12 residues. The CDR3 DNA reads TGTGCCAGCAGCTTCTCCAATGAAAAACTGTTTTTT. Its translation: CASSFSNEKLFF.

The V call is TRBV27, the J call TRBJ2-2; D remains ambiguous. V was shortened by 3 bases and J by 5 bases, with 7 bases between the two germline ends. Germline V gene lookup returns CDR1 MNHEY and CDR2 SMNVEV (reference sequence). This CDR3 has 13 amino acids. The CDR3 loop reads CASSFTPTGELFF. The CDR3 bases are TGTGCCAGCAGTTTTACTCCGACCGGGGAGCTGTTTTTT.